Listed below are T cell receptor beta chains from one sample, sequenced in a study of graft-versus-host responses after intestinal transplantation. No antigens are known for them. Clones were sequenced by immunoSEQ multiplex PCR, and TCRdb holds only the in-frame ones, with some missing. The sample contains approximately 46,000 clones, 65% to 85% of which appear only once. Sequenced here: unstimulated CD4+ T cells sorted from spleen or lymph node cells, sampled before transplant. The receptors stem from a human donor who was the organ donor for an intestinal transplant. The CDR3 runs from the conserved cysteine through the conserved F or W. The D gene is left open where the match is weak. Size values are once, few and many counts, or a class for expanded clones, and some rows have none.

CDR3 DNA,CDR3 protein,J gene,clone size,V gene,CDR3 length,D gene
TGCGCCAGCAGCCCCTCCGGGGGCTTTACAGATACGCAGTATTTT,CASSPSGGFTDTQYF,TRBJ2-3,-,TRBV5-1,15,-
TGTGCCAGCAGTGTGGCGGGGGGGGCAGATACGCAGTATTTT,CASSVAGGADTQYF,TRBJ2-3,-,TRBV6-4,14,TRBD2
TGTGCCAGCTCACCATGGCGGGACAAAAAGGAGACCCAGTACTTC,CASSPWRDKKETQYF,TRBJ2-5,-,TRBV18,15,-
TGCGCCAGCAGCTTGGCGGGAATCGGAGATACGCAGTATTTT,CASSLAGIGDTQYF,TRBJ2-3,-,TRBV5-1,14,-
TGTGCCAGCAGCTTGACCACGCTACGCACAGATACGCAGTATTTT,CASSLTTLRTDTQYF,TRBJ2-3,-,TRBV5-4,15,-
TGTGCCAGCAGTTACCCTAGCGGGGTTGACAATGAGCAGTTCTTC,CASSYPSGVDNEQFF,TRBJ2-1,-,TRBV6-6,15,TRBD2
TGTGCCAGCAGCCCCCCAGGGTGGGGGCAGCCCCAGCATTTT,CASSPPGWGQPQHF,TRBJ1-5,-,TRBV11-2,14,-
TGTGCCAGCAGTAGCCCATACTACGAGCAGTACTTC,CASSSPYYEQYF,TRBJ2-7,-,TRBV27,12,-
TGTGCCAGCAGCTTACCCGGGACTAGCGCCGCGCAGTACTTC,CASSLPGTSAAQYF,TRBJ2-7,-,TRBV7-2,14,TRBD2
TGTGCCAGCAGCTTAAAACAGGGGGGGCGGGCCTATGGCTACACCTTC,CASSLKQGGRAYGYTF,TRBJ1-2,few,TRBV7-9,16,TRBD1
TGTGCCTGGAGTGAGAGTAGCCCCAAGGAGCAGTACTTC,CAWSESSPKEQYF,TRBJ2-7,-,TRBV30,13,-
TGTGCCAGCAGTTACGGGACAGGGGTTTCACCCCTCCACTTT,CASSYGTGVSPLHF,TRBJ1-6,-,TRBV6-6,14,TRBD1
TGCAGCGTTGAACGGGGGGAAGGCAATCAGCCCCAGCATTTT,CSVERGEGNQPQHF,TRBJ1-5,-,TRBV29-1,14,-
TGTGCCAGCCGGACTAGCGGGTCCTCCTACAATGAGCAGTTCTTC,CASRTSGSSYNEQFF,TRBJ2-1,-,TRBV6-5,15,TRBD2
TGCGCCAGCAGCTTGAGAGGGTTTGAGACCCAGTACTTC,CASSLRGFETQYF,TRBJ2-5,-,TRBV5-1,13,-
TGTGCCAGCTCACCAATCACAGACCCTAACTATGGCTACACCTTC,CASSPITDPNYGYTF,TRBJ1-2,-,TRBV18,15,-